Each of the 18 T cell receptor beta chains below was sequenced from the same sample in a study of T cells after yellow fever vaccination. Using its own MiXCR run on the 5' RACE reads, TCRdb lists one record per CDR3 protein. This sample has around 140,000 distinct CDR3 sequences, with 7.7% found just once. The starting material was CD4+ T cells sorted from PBMCs, obtained 5 days after the yellow fever booster vaccination. The receptors were gathered from a man aged 25 to 40 who received the YFV17D yellow fever vaccine.

About this clonotype itself: One base away lies a much larger clone, so this may be a sequencing read error. This chain connects TRBV4-3 to TRBJ2-7, with D tentatively TRBD1 (5 bases). V was pared by 0 bases and J by 6 bases, with 15 bases between. Germline V gene data show CDR1 as LGHNA and CDR2 as YSLEER. CDR3 length: 15 amino acids. Written as DNA, the CDR3 is TGCGCCAGCAGCCAAGATCAACAGGTAGTCGGCGAGCAGTACTTC. Translating gives CASSQDQQVVGEQYF.

This clonotype has ten or more counts. The chain couples TRBV18 to TRBJ1-1; 7 bases line up with TRBD1. The V gene end was trimmed by 4 bases and the J gene end by 4 bases; junction bases not matched to a gene: 9. Germline CDR1 KGHSH, CDR2 LQKENI. The CDR3 sequence is 15 residues long. CDR3 DNA: TGTGCCAGCTCACTTGGCCCGACAGGGCTCACTGAAGCTTTCTTT. It is translated as CASSLGPTGLTEAFF. The full variable domain, in which reference TRBV18 and TRBJ1-1 provide the parts outside the CDR3, is NAGVMQNPRHLVRRRGQEARLRCSPMKGHSHVYWYRQLPEEGLKFMVYLQKENIIDESGMPKERFSAEFPKEGPSILRIQQVVRGDSAAYFCASSLGPTGLTEAFFGQGTRLTVV.

This clonotype came up many times. The chain carries TRBV20-1 and TRBJ2-1, with TRBD2 matching over 11 bases. Germline-derived CDR1 and CDR2 are DFQATT and SNEGSKA (reference sequence). V was pared by 6 bases and J by 8 bases, with 12 bases of the junction left unmatched. The CDR3 totals 15 residues. The CDR3 nucleotides are TGCAGTGCCAGTCCCCTGAGTAGCGGGAGGGATGAGCAGTTCTTC. Protein sequence: CSASPLSSGRDEQFF.

This clonotype appeared many times. V gene TRBV14 combines with J gene TRBJ2-1; 8 bases align to TRBD2. The germline V gene has CDR1 SGHDN and CDR2 FVKESK. This CDR3 spans 15 amino acids. Germline trimming cut 1 base from V and 4 bases from J; bases unmatched to any gene: 3. The DNA of the CDR3 is TGTGCCAGCAGCCAAGCCGGGACTAGTTACAATGAGCAGTTCTTC. It yields the protein CASSQAGTSYNEQFF.

The table lists this clonotype with many counts. The chain combines TRBV5-6 with TRBJ2-3; D perhaps matches TRBD1 (5 bases). Per the germline V gene, CDR1 is SGHDT and CDR2 is YYEEEE. The CDR3 has 15 residues. Trimming cost V 1 base and J 5 bases, with 14 bases left between them. The CDR3 nucleotides read TGTGCCAGCAGCTTGAGGCCAGGGAACAAAGATACGCAGTATTTT. It encodes CASSLRPGNKDTQYF.

This clonotype appeared many times. V is TRBV7-2 and J is TRBJ2-7, with 7 bases fitting TRBD2. In germline, CDR1 is SGHTA, CDR2 FQGNSA. J gave up 4 bases and V 4 bases, and 4 bases lay outside the gene matches. This CDR3 has 13 residues. Here the CDR3 reads CASSSASGYEQYF. The CDR3 DNA follows: TGTGCCAGCAGCTCTGCTAGCGGATACGAGCAGTACTTC.

This clonotype was counted at least ten times. V gene TRBV29-1 combines with J gene TRBJ2-7; unclear D gene. Trimming cost V 1 base and J 0 bases, with 7 bases left between them. The CDR3 extends over 13 amino acids. CDR1 is SQVTM and CDR2 is ANQGSEA in the germline V gene. DNA for the CDR3: TGCAGCGTTGAAGGGGTGAGCTCCTACGAGCAGTACTTC. Its protein product is CSVEGVSSYEQYF.

This clonotype was counted at least ten times. The chain combines TRBV5-1 with TRBJ2-6, with unresolved D. Germline CDR1 reads SGHRS; CDR2 reads YFSETQ. The V end lost 4 bases, the J end lost 0 bases, and 8 bases lay between the germline ends. This CDR3 spans 15 amino acids. CDR3 DNA: TGCGCCAGCAGCGCGCAGCGCTCTGGGGCCAACGTCCTGACTTTC. It encodes CASSAQRSGANVLTF.

This clonotype has just a few counts. The chain links TRBV4-3 to TRBJ2-6; unclear D gene. The CDR3 is 15 amino acids. Germline CDR1 is LGHNA and CDR2 is YSLEER. Trimming removed 3 bases from V and 0 bases from J, with 6 bases in between. The CDR3 reads CASSQRASGANVLTF. For the CDR3, the DNA is TGCGCCAGCAGCCAGAGAGCCTCTGGGGCCAACGTCCTGACTTTC.

The chain carries TRBV12-2 and TRBJ2-5. TRBV12-2 is a pseudogene locus. The CDR3 is 14 residues long. This CDR3 is CASRFLQTQETQYF. The CDR3 DNA reads TGTGCAAGTCGCTTTCTACAGACTCAAGAGACCCAGTACTTC.

Ten or more counts support this clonotype. The V and J genes are TRBV29-1 and TRBJ2-7, with 10 bases lining up with TRBD2. This CDR3 is built from 12 residues. The junction had 2 bases not matched to a gene; V was cut back by 7 bases and J by 2 bases. The germline CDR1 and CDR2 sequences are SQVTM and ANQGSEA. For the CDR3, the DNA is TGCAGCGGGACTAGCGGAACCTACGAGCAGTACTTC. Amino acids: CSGTSGTYEQYF.

This clonotype was observed at least ten times. The V and J genes are TRBV20-1 and TRBJ1-4, with a possible D match to TRBD1 (5 bases). Germline CDR1 and CDR2: DFQATT and SNEGSKA (reference sequence). The CDR3 has 13 residues. Trimming shortened V by 1 base and J by 4 bases, and 7 bases separated the two germline ends. The CDR3 coding sequence is TGCAGTGCTAGAGGACAGCTTAATGAAAAACTGTTTTTT. Translating gives CSARGQLNEKLFF.

With regard to this clonotype: One junction end disagrees with the germline gene, perhaps due to a read error. This chain uses TRBV23-1 with TRBJ2-2; D gene ambiguous. TRBV23-1 is assigned to the ORF class and has an uncertain function. The CDR3 extends over 14 amino acids. The CDR3 DNA sequence: TGCGTCAGCTGGCAGCAGAGGCGCCACGGGGAGCTGTTTTTT. Its protein product is CVSWQQRRHGELFF.

About this clonotype itself: A much larger clone sits a single nucleotide away, making a read error possible. This chain connects TRBV5-1 to TRBJ2-1, with 9 nucleotides matching TRBD1. Trimming cost V 9 bases and J 7 bases; bases outside gene matches: 11. This CDR3 is 14 amino acids long. Germline assignment: CDR1 SGHRS and CDR2 YFSETQ. The CDR3 DNA is TGCGCCACCGCCCCGACAGGGGGTAAGAATGAGCAGTTCTTC. It encodes CATAPTGGKNEQFF.

This clonotype was seen repeatedly, ten times or more. The gene calls are TRBV6-2 or TRBV6-3 and TRBJ2-5, with a tentative D call TRBD2 (6 bases). The V and J ends lost 6 bases and 6 bases respectively, with 8 bases between them. The CDR3 is made up of 11 amino acids. Germline values: CDR1 MNHEY, CDR2 SVGEGT. The DNA for the CDR3 is TGTGCCAGCAGCGCGGGACAGACCCAGTACTTC. It codes for CASSAGQTQYF.

The genes are TRBV7-2 and TRBJ2-1; D remains ambiguous. The CDR3 contains 14 residues. V lost 5 bases and J lost 6, with 14 bases in between. The germline CDR1 and CDR2 sequences are SGHTA and FQGNSA. The CDR3 reads CASSERLGSNEQFF. Here the CDR3 DNA reads TGTGCCAGCAGCGAGAGACTGGGGTCCAATGAGCAGTTCTTC.

This clonotype has at least ten counts. This chain joins TRBV20-1 and TRBJ2-1; D may be TRBD1 or TRBD2 (5 bases each). Trimming left V 0 bases short and J 7 bases short, with 13 bases between. There are 14 residues in the CDR3. From germline, CDR1 is DFQATT and CDR2 SNEGSKA (reference sequence). The chain's CDR3 is CSAREGVRANEQFF. CDR3 nucleotide sequence: TGCAGTGCTAGAGAGGGGGTCAGGGCGAATGAGCAGTTCTTC.

The sample holds many counts of this clonotype. V usage is TRBV3-1 and J usage is TRBJ2-1; D is possibly TRBD2 (5 bases). Looked up from germline, CDR1 is LGHDT and CDR2 is YNNKEL (reference sequence). CDR3 length: 15 amino acids. V lost 1 base, J lost 4 bases, and 11 bases lay in between. The CDR3 DNA is TGTGCCAGCAGCCAAGGAGGAGGTCAGTACAATGAGCAGTTCTTC. It encodes CASSQGGGQYNEQFF.